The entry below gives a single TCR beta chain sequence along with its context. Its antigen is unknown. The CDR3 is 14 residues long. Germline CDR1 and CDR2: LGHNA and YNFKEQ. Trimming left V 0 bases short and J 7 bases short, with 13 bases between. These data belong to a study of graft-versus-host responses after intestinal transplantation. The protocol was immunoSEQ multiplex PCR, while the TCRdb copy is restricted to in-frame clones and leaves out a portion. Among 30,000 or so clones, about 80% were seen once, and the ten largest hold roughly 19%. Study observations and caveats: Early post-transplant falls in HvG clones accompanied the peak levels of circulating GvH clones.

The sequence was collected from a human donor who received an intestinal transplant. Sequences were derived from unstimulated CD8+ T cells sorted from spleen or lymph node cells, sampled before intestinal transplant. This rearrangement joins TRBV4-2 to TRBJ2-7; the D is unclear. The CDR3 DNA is TGTGCCAGCAGCCAAGATACCCCATCCGGGGAGCAGTACTTC. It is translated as CASSQDTPSGEQYF.